This T cell receptor beta chain was obtained from a study of T cell responses to AZD1222 COVID-19 vaccine. General study findings and limits: In all cases, repertoires were sampled only after the peak T cell response. Regions left unmutated in variants are reportedly the target of nearly half of spike-specific TCRs.

Here immunoSEQ multiplex PCR was the method, and the copy in TCRdb shows in-frame clones only, minus some. Among about 120,000 clones listed, 70% to 85% were seen once. Regarding this clone: Its antigen is not identified.

The CDR3 extends over 15 amino acids. Germline lookup yields CDR1 SGDLS and CDR2 YYNGEE. Trimming at V came to 4 bases and at J to 8 bases, leaving 8 bases not matched to a gene. This chain uses TRBV9 with TRBJ1-4; the match to TRBD1 covers 10 bases. The source was peripheral blood, collected 28 days after the second AZD1222 dose. The receptor was isolated from an adult who received the AZD1222 COVID-19 vaccine. The CDR3 reads CASSSGTGVNEKLFF. The CDR3 coding sequence is TGTGCCAGCAGCTCCGGGACAGGGGTTAACGAAAAACTGTTTTTT.